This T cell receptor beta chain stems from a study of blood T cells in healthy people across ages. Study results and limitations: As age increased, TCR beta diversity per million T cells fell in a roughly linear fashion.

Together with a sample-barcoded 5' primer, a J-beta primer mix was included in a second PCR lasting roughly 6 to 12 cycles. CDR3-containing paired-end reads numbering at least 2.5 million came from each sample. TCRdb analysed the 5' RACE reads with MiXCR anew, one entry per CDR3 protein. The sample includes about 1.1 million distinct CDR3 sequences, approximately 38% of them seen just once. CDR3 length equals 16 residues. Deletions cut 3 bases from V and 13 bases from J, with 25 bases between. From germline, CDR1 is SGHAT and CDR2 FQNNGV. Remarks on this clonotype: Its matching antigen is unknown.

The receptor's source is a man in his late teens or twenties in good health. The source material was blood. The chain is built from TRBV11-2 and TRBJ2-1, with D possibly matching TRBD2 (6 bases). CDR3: CASSLGVRSGEETQFF. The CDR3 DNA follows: TGTGCCAGCAGCTTGGGGGTCCGTAGCGGAGAAGAGACCCAGTTCTTC. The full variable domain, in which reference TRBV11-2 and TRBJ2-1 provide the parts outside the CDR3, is EAGVAQSPRYKIIEKRQSVAFWCNPISGHATLYWYQQILGQGPKLLIQFQNNGVVDDSQLPKDRFSAERLKGVDSTLKIQPAKLEDSAVYLCASSLGVRSGEETQFFGPGTRLTVL.